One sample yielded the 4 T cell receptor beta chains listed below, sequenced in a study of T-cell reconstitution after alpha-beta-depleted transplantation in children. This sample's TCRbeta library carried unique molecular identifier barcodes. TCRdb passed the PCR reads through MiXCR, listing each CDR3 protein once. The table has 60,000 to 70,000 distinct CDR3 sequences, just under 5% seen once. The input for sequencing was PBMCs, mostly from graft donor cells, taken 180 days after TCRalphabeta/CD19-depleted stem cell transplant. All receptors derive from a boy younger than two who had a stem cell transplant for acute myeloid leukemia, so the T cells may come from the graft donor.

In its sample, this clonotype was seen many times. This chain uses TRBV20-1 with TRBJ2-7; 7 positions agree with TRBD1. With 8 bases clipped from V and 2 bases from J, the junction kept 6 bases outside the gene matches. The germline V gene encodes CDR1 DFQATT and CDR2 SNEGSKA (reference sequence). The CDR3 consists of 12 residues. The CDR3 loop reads CSFGTVAYEQYF. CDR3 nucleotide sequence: TGCAGTTTCGGGACAGTGGCCTACGAGCAGTACTTC.

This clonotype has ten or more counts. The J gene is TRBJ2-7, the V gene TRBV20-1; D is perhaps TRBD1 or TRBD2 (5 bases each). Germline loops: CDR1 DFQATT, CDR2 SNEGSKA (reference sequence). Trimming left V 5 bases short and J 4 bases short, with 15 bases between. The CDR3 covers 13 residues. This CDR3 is CSALTGTEYEQYF. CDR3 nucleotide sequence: TGCAGTGCTTTAACCGGGACGGAGTACGAGCAGTACTTC.

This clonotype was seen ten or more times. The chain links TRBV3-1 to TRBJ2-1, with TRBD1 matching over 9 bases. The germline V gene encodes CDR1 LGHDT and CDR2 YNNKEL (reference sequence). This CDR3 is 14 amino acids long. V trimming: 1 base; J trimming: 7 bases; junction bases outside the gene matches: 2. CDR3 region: CASSQGTGVNEQFF. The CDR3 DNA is TGTGCCAGCAGCCAAGGGACAGGGGTGAATGAGCAGTTCTTC.

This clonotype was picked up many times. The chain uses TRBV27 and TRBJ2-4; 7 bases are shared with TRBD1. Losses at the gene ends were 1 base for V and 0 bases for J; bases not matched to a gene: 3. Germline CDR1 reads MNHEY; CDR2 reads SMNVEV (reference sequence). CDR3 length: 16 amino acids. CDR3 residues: CASSLLGGLAKNIQYF. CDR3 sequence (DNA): TGTGCCAGCAGTTTATTAGGGGGCTTAGCCAAAAACATTCAGTACTTC.